The 26 T cell receptor beta chains given below trace back to one sample, sequenced in a study of cytomegalovirus exposure and HLA in healthy donors. Researchers ran the PCR with 60 Vbeta and 13 Jbeta primers. Assay used: immunoSEQ multiplex PCR; TCRdb lists only in-frame clones, some missing. The sample yields some 130,000 clones, over 65% seen once. Material: PBMCs. Every receptor here comes from a woman aged 25 to 39 in good health and CMV-seropositive.

This clone was counted a few times. The genes are TRBV28 and TRBJ1-4; D is unresolved. The CDR3 spans 14 residues. Germline V gene sequence: CDR1 MDHEN, CDR2 SYDVKM. V gave up 5 bases and J gave up 4 bases, with 11 bases separating them. The CDR3 coding sequence is TGTGCCAGCAGTAGCCCCATTTTTAATGAAAAACTGTTTTTT. Protein: CASSSPIFNEKLFF.

This clone has more than one count but fewer than ten. The V call is TRBV5-4, the J call TRBJ2-3, with 7 bases aligning to TRBD2. CDR1 is SGHNT, CDR2 YYREEE, per germline (reference sequence). Trimming removed 1 base from V and 5 bases from J; junction bases left unmatched: 4. CDR3 length: 14 residues. This CDR3 reads CASSLRLAEDTQYF. CDR3 coding DNA: TGTGCCAGCAGCTTGCGACTAGCCGAAGATACGCAGTATTTT.

In DNA form, the CDR3 reads TGTGCCAGCAGTGAATATGGCGGGGTCTCTGGAAACACCATATATTTT. It encodes CASSEYGGVSGNTIYF. This sequence joins TRBV6-1 and TRBJ1-3; no reliable D call. The CDR3 consists of 16 residues. The germline V and J ends were trimmed by 2 bases and 0 bases, with 11 bases remaining between them. The germline V gene encodes CDR1 MNHNS and CDR2 SASEGT.

CDR3 protein: CASSALGDVIRETQYF. The CDR3 coding sequence is TGTGCCAGCAGTGCCTTGGGAGACGTCATAAGGGAGACCCAGTACTTC. The chain links TRBV25-1 to TRBJ2-5; D is possibly TRBD2 (5 bases). V dropped 4 bases and J dropped 5 bases, with 20 bases sitting between them. The germline V gene has CDR1 MGHDK and CDR2 SYGVNS. CDR3 length: 16 residues.

V usage is TRBV9 and J usage is TRBJ1-2; D gene uncertain. Trimming removed 4 bases from V and 4 bases from J, with 8 bases in between. Germline CDR1 is SGDLS and CDR2 is YYNGEE. The CDR3 spans 12 residues. The CDR3 is CASSQIRYGYTF. DNA of the CDR3: TGTGCCAGCAGCCAGATTCGCTATGGCTACACCTTC. The variable domain in full, completed from reference TRBV9 and TRBJ1-2, reads DSGVTQTPKHLITATGQRVTLRCSPRSGDLSVYWYQQSLDQGLQFLIQYYNGEERAKGNILERFSAQQFPDLHSELNLSSLELGDSALYFCASSQIRYGYTFGSGTRLTVV.

For this clone: An end of the junction does not agree with germline; a read error may underlie this. J is TRBJ1-2 and V is TRBV4-3, with a possible D match to TRBD1 (5 bases). This CDR3 comprises 16 residues. In germline, CDR1 is LGHNA, CDR2 YSLEER. CDR3 nucleotides: TGCGCCAGCAGCCAAGATCTGGGAGCGGGGGACTATGACTACACCTTC. Amino acid sequence: CASSQDLGAGDYDYTF.

This clone has a handful of counts. V usage is TRBV10-3 and J usage is TRBJ1-1; TRBD1 matches 7 bases. This CDR3 spans 15 amino acids. CDR1 and CDR2 from the germline V gene are ENHRY and SYGVKD. Trimming took 4 bases from V and 4 from J; bases not matched to a gene: 9. CDR3 nucleotides: TGTGCCATCAGTGGTTTCTCCGACAGGGCCACTGAAGCTTTCTTT. Protein: CAISGFSDRATEAFF.

The V call is TRBV6-1, the J call TRBJ1-2, with 9 bases that match TRBD1. V lost 4 bases to trimming and J lost 7 bases; unmatched junction nucleotides: 4. This CDR3 has 13 residues. The germline V gene encodes CDR1 MNHNS and CDR2 SASEGT. This CDR3 reads CASSGTGVLGYTF. The CDR3 nucleotides are TGTGCCAGCAGTGGGACAGGGGTTCTTGGCTACACCTTC.

The table lists this clone with a count of one. The chain uses TRBV18 and TRBJ2-3; TRBD2 matches at 14 bases. The CDR3 spans 16 residues. The junction had 12 bases not matched to a gene; V was cut back by 5 bases and J by 11 bases. Looked up from germline, CDR1 is KGHSH and CDR2 is LQKENI. The CDR3 sequence: CASSSGLAGGPLKQYF. CDR3 DNA sequence: TGTGCCAGCTCATCCGGACTAGCGGGGGGCCCATTGAAGCAGTATTTT.

This chain connects TRBV9 to TRBJ2-2; TRBD2 matches at 8 bases. The CDR3 is 15 residues long. V dropped 2 bases and J dropped 5; count of bases not matched to a gene: 5. Germline V lookup: CDR1 SGDLS, CDR2 YYNGEE. CDR3: CASSVAGLETGELFF. In DNA, the CDR3 is TGTGCCAGCAGCGTGGCGGGACTAGAGACCGGGGAGCTGTTTTTT.

In DNA form, the CDR3 reads TGTGCCTGGAGTGTAAGACGCTTTACAGGGAACTCACCCCTCCACTTT. It translates to CAWSVRRFTGNSPLHF. The chain couples TRBV30 to TRBJ1-6, with a tentative D call TRBD1 (6 bases). Per the germline V gene, CDR1 is GTSNPN and CDR2 is SVGIG (reference sequence). V shed 0 bases and J shed 10 bases, with 19 bases lying between them. The CDR3 totals 16 residues. Variable domain in full (rest from reference TRBV30 and TRBJ1-6): SQTIHQWPATLVQPVGSPLSLECTVEGTSNPNLYWYRQAAGRGLQLLFYSVGIGQISSEVPQNLSASRPQDRQFILSSKKLLLSDSGFYLCAWSVRRFTGNSPLHFGNGTRLTVT.

This clone has only a few counts. This chain links TRBV5-1 with TRBJ1-2; TRBD1 matches 7 bases. The CDR3 loop spans 15 amino acids. CDR1 is SGHRS and CDR2 is YFSETQ in the germline V gene. V was clipped by 4 bases and J by 8 bases; unmatched bases: 14. DNA of the CDR3: TGCGCCAGCAGCCCTAAAGACAGGGCACCCTCGGGCTACACCTTC. Amino acid sequence: CASSPKDRAPSGYTF.

The chain employs TRBV27 and TRBJ1-5, with D uncertain. The CDR3 is 14 residues long. The V and J ends lost 4 bases and 11 bases respectively, with 18 bases between them. Per the germline V gene, CDR1 is MNHEY and CDR2 is SMNVEV (reference sequence). In nucleotides, the CDR3 is TGTGCCAGCAGTTCCGGGTTGGTCCCGGGAGCCCAGCATTTT. Translation: CASSSGLVPGAQHF.

The chain links TRBV4-3 to TRBJ2-1, with 11 bases that match TRBD1. The J segment lost 9 bases and the V segment lost 5 bases, leaving 3 bases of the junction unmatched. CDR3 length: 13 amino acids. CDR1 LGHNA and CDR2 YSLEER come from the germline V gene. CDR3 DNA: TGCGCCAGCAGCTCGGACAGGGGGCTTGAGCAGTTCTTC. As protein: CASSSDRGLEQFF.

The rearrangement joins TRBV5-1 to TRBJ1-2; 8 bases align to TRBD1. Germline CDR1 SGHRS, CDR2 YFSETQ. This CDR3 has 15 amino acids. J gave up 2 bases and V 4 bases, and 7 bases lay outside the gene matches. The CDR3 bases are TGCGCCAGCAGCCTAGGACAGGGCTTAAACTATGGCTACACCTTC. Translation: CASSLGQGLNYGYTF.

The chain has TRBV7-2 and TRBJ1-4; 8 nucleotides agree with TRBD1. Germline lookup yields CDR1 SGHTA and CDR2 FQGNSA. The CDR3 loop spans 16 amino acids. The V segment lost 5 bases and the J segment 3 bases; nucleotides outside the gene matches: 8. The CDR3 reads CASSSLGQGANEKLFF. In nucleotides, the CDR3 is TGTGCCAGCAGCAGCCTCGGACAGGGCGCTAATGAAAAACTGTTTTTT.

V gene TRBV5-6 combines with J gene TRBJ1-4; the D gene is possibly TRBD1 (5 bases). This CDR3 has 15 residues. Germline CDR1 reads SGHDT; CDR2 reads YYEEEE. Trimming removed 4 bases from V and 7 bases from J, with 17 bases in between. In DNA form, the CDR3 reads TGTGCCAGCAGCACTGGGAGGGGCGGCGGTGAAAAACTGTTTTTT. The encoded protein is CASSTGRGGGEKLFF.

The CDR3 is CATSSPERDRGPGEQYF. The CDR3, as DNA: TGTGCCACCAGCAGTCCCGAACGGGACAGGGGGCCAGGGGAGCAGTACTTC. The chain recombines TRBV15 with TRBJ2-7; 12 bases fit TRBD1. Germline V gene lookup returns CDR1 LNHNV and CDR2 YYDKDF (reference sequence). With 3 bases clipped from V and 7 bases from J, the junction kept 13 bases outside the gene matches. This CDR3 has 17 amino acids.

The table lists this clone with a few counts. The V and J genes are TRBV10-1 and TRBJ2-5; D is possibly TRBD2 (7 bases). CDR3 length equals 11 residues. V shed 11 bases and J shed 1 base, with 8 bases lying between them. Germline lookup yields CDR1 WNHNN and CDR2 SYGVQD (reference sequence). Written as DNA, the CDR3 is TGCGCCCGGGGGGCCCAAGAGACCCAGTACTTC. Translating gives CARGAQETQYF.

The V and J genes are TRBV12-5 and TRBJ1-1; 7 bases fit TRBD1. Germline values: CDR1 LGHNT, CDR2 FRNRAP. J was trimmed by 6 bases and V by 1 base; bases with no gene match: 11. The CDR3 has 16 amino acids. DNA of the CDR3: TGTGCTAGTGGTTTGGCCCCGGGTCAGGGGGTGGCTGAAGCTTTCTTT. Protein product: CASGLAPGQGVAEAFF. Supplemented by reference TRBV12-5 and TRBJ1-1, the full variable domain reads DARVTQTPRHKVTEMGQEVTMRCQPILGHNTVFWYRQTMMQGLELLAYFRNRAPLDDSGMPKDRFSAEMPDATLATLKIQPSEPRDSAVYFCASGLAPGQGVAEAFFGQGTRLTVV.

This rearrangement joins TRBV18 to TRBJ1-5, with D tentatively TRBD1 (5 bases). The CDR3 covers 15 residues. Germline V gene data show CDR1 as KGHSH and CDR2 as LQKENI. V gave up 2 bases and J gave up 6 bases, with 14 bases separating them. The CDR3 here is CASSPSPTDSQPQHF. The CDR3 coding sequence is TGTGCCAGCTCACCAAGCCCGACAGACTCTCAGCCCCAGCATTTT.

The chain joins TRBV7-6 to TRBJ1-3; maybe TRBD1 (5 bases). Germline V CDR1 and CDR2: SGHVS, FNYEAQ. The V and J ends lost 5 bases and 7 bases respectively, with 9 bases between them. The CDR3 consists of 12 residues. In DNA, the CDR3 is TGTGCCAGCAGCCAAGGGGCCAACACCATATATTTT. It codes for CASSQGANTIYF.

The genes are TRBV6-7 and TRBJ2-3; 9 bases map to TRBD2. TRBV6-7 is identified as an open reading frame with a role that is uncertain. The trim removed 2 bases at V and 2 bases at J, leaving 5 bases unmatched. The CDR3 spans 16 residues. The CDR3 here is CASSYGASGVTDTQYF. CDR3 nucleotide sequence: TGTGCCAGCAGTTACGGGGCTAGCGGGGTCACAGATACGCAGTATTTT.

This clone has just a few counts. The chain carries TRBV27 and TRBJ1-6; no clear D. The germline CDR1 and CDR2 sequences are MNHEY and SMNVEV (reference sequence). V was trimmed by 5 bases and J by 1 base, leaving 12 bases between them. This CDR3 has 16 residues. CDR3 protein: CASSPHQRSYNSPLHF. As DNA, the CDR3 is TGTGCCAGCAGTCCACACCAAAGATCCTATAATTCACCCCTCCACTTT.

Regarding this clone: The same CDR3 can be traced to other DNA sequences in this sample. The CDR3 protein is CASSPPRGNTGELFF. Written as DNA, the CDR3 is TGTGCCAGCTCACCTCCTAGGGGGAACACCGGGGAGCTGTTTTTT. This chain joins TRBV18 and TRBJ2-2; tentative D call: TRBD1 (5 bases). CDR1 is KGHSH, CDR2 LQKENI, per germline. The V end lost 3 bases, the J end lost 1 base, and 9 bases lay between the germline ends. The CDR3 loop spans 15 amino acids.

In its sample, this clone was seen once. V gene TRBV19 combines with J gene TRBJ1-6; tentatively, D is TRBD1 (6 bases). Trimming pared 1 base from V and 8 bases from J, leaving 12 bases between. This CDR3 has 15 amino acids. In germline, CDR1 is LNHDA, CDR2 SQIVND (reference sequence). This chain's CDR3 is CASSIGAQGDSPLHF. The CDR3 DNA follows: TGTGCCAGTAGTATAGGGGCACAGGGCGATTCACCCCTCCACTTT.